This T cell receptor (beta chain) emerged from a study of human T cells and chemical hapten exposure. About the research overall: Cases of alopecia areata, totalis or universalis occurred in a predominantly female patient group. Small pooled library volume differences mainly caused per-sample TCR yield variation.

Authors' methods: Between 23,224 and 690,600 TCRs appeared in each sample, and the median stood at approximately 100,000. TCRdb processed the RACE reads anew with MiXCR; each CDR3 protein has one entry. These V and J calls are TCRdb output, not the study's own analysis. This sample has tens of thousands of distinct CDR3 sequences; over 8% occur once, and the top ten carry more than 13%. The time point is: pre-sensitization, week 0. Treatment here: therapeutic diphenylcyclopropenone sensitization with weekly scalp DPC. Study-wide results and caveats: Expanded TCRs showed more large CDR3 clusters than pre-sensitization or healthy control sets.

This clonotype appeared many times. Antigen unknown. The material was whole blood, obtained in connection with sensitization to the hapten diphenylcyclopropenone (DPC). The TCR sequence derives from a woman in her forties with alopecia areata. Some clones in this sample may be carry-over from other donors' samples.

CDR3 protein: CASSIDTPAGEQFF. The CDR3 nucleotides are TGTGCCAGTAGTATAGATACCCCTGCAGGGGAGCAGTTCTTC. The J gene is TRBJ2-1, the V gene TRBV19; D is perhaps TRBD1 (5 bases). The CDR3 is 14 amino acids. V was shortened by 0 bases and J by 10 bases, with 13 bases between the two germline ends. Germline values: CDR1 LNHDA, CDR2 SQIVND (reference sequence).